The text below deals with one TCR beta chain. The antigen remains undetermined. These data come from a study of cytomegalovirus exposure and HLA in healthy donors. Whole-study findings and limits: The authors judged a highly shared variant cluster likely a sequencing artifact.

The primer mix had 60 Vbeta and 13 Jbeta primers. The table came from immunoSEQ multiplex PCR; TCRdb's copy has only in-frame clones and leaves some out. This sample carries about 200,000 clones, about 79% of them seen once, and the ten largest clones take 0.098%. The sequence was collected from a boy between 2 and 10 years old in good health and CMV-seronegative. The sample consisted of PBMCs.

This CDR3 is CASSSEETQYF. The CDR3 DNA reads TGTGCCAGCAGCTCTGAGGAGACCCAGTACTTC. The rearrangement links TRBV7-6 to TRBJ2-5, with unresolved D. CDR1 is SGHVS, CDR2 FNYEAQ, per germline. The CDR3 length is 11 residues. Trimming stripped 4 bases from V and 5 bases from J, with 5 bases between.